Listed below are T cell receptor beta chains from one sample, sequenced in a study of Tregs in tolerant kidney transplant recipients. Here immunoSEQ multiplex PCR was the method, and the copy in TCRdb shows in-frame clones only, minus some. The sample shows 200,000 to 300,000 clones, roughly 80% of them seen only once. Sequenced material: CD4+ T cells from blood. The receptors stem from a human donor in good health. Both conserved end residues are part of each CDR3. D genes are given only for firm matches. Part of the rows lack a size; the others show once, few, many or a class for expanded clones.

D gene	V gene	clone size	J gene	CDR3 DNA	CDR3 protein
TRBD1	TRBV19	-	TRBJ2-7	TGTGCCAGTAGTGGGACAGGGCGGTCCTACGAGCAGTACTTC	CASSGTGRSYEQYF
-	TRBV5-4	-	TRBJ1-1	TGTGCCAGCAGCTTATTCGGCAGGGAGAAGGCTTTCTTT	CASSLFGREKAFF
-	TRBV6-7	-	TRBJ1-6	TGTGCCAGCAGTTACTCGAATAATTCACCCCTCCACTTT	CASSYSNNSPLHF
-	TRBV6-5	-	TRBJ2-6	TGTGCCAGCAGAAGGTTTGGGGCCAACGTCCTGACTTTC	CASRRFGANVLTF
-	TRBV5-1	once	TRBJ1-1	TGCGCCAGCAGCCCCGAGGGGGGTGGCATGAACACTGAAGCTTTCTTT	CASSPEGGGMNTEAFF
-	TRBV2	-	TRBJ2-3	TGTGCCAGCAGCAGGGGTGGCACAGATACGCAGTATTTT	CASSRGGTDTQYF
-	TRBV18	few	TRBJ1-2	TGTGCCAGCTCACCATTGGGATCCGGGAGGTCTGGCTACACCTTC	CASSPLGSGRSGYTF
-	TRBV30	-	TRBJ1-6	TGTGCCTGGATTTCCCGGGCCTTTAGTTCACCCCTCCACTTT	CAWISRAFSSPLHF
TRBD2	TRBV28	few	TRBJ2-7	TGTGCCAGCAGTTTACACGGGGGGGACTACGAGCAGTACTTC	CASSLHGGDYEQYF
TRBD1	TRBV6-6	-	TRBJ2-5	TGTGCCAGCAGCTGGGACAGGGGGCAAGAGGCCCAGTACTTC	CASSWDRGQEAQYF
-	TRBV6-5	-	TRBJ1-3	TGTGCCAGCAGTTACTCGAGGGCTGCATATGGAAACACCATATATTTT	CASSYSRAAYGNTIYF
-	TRBV5-1	-	TRBJ1-1	TGCGCCAGCAGCTTGGGAGCGCTGAACACTGAAGCTTTCTTT	CASSLGALNTEAFF
-	TRBV6-1	-	TRBJ1-1	TGTGCCAGCGGTGATGCATGGGCATTCTTT	CASGDAWAFF
-	TRBV7-6	-	TRBJ2-7	TGTGCCAGCAGCCCAGGGGCCTTGGGCTCCTACGAGCAGTACTTC	CASSPGALGSYEQYF
-	TRBV5-1	-	TRBJ1-1	TGCGCCAGCAGCCCAGGGGACATCTTGAACACTGAAGCTTTCTTT	CASSPGDILNTEAFF
-	TRBV30	once	TRBJ1-2	TGTGCCTGGAGTAGTGGGACCTATGGCTACACCTTC	CAWSSGTYGYTF
TRBD1	TRBV2	few	TRBJ1-2	TGTGCCTCCTCGGGACAGGGGAATCGAGGGGGCTACACCTTC	CASSGQGNRGGYTF
-	TRBV19	-	TRBJ2-6	TGTGCCAGTGTAGACAGAGCTGGGGCCAACGTCCTGACTTTC	CASVDRAGANVLTF
TRBD1	TRBV5-5	-	TRBJ1-2	TGTGCCAGCAGCGTAACCGGGACAGCTCCTAACTATGGCTACACCTTC	CASSVTGTAPNYGYTF
TRBD1	TRBV6-1	-	TRBJ1-1	TGTGCCAGCAGTCGGGACAGGGCCAACACTGAAGCTTTCTTT	CASSRDRANTEAFF
-	TRBV6-6	-	TRBJ1-5	TGTGCCAGCAGTTACTCCCCGTCAGGCCATCAGCCCCAGCATTTT	CASSYSPSGHQPQHF
TRBD2	TRBV18	-	TRBJ2-1	TGTGCCAGCTCACCCCCGAGTAGCGGGACCAGGGACAATGAGCAGTTCTTC	CASSPPSSGTRDNEQFF
-	TRBV19	-	TRBJ1-2	TGTGCCAGTCAAATGATGGGACCGATTAACTATGGCTACACCTTC	CASQMMGPINYGYTF
-	TRBV7-7	-	TRBJ2-2	TGTGCCAGCAGCTTAGTATCCGCCGGGGAGCTGTTTTTT	CASSLVSAGELFF
TRBD1	TRBV18	-	TRBJ1-4	TGTGCCAGCTCACCGGACAGGGTAACTAATGAAAAACTGTTTTTT	CASSPDRVTNEKLFF